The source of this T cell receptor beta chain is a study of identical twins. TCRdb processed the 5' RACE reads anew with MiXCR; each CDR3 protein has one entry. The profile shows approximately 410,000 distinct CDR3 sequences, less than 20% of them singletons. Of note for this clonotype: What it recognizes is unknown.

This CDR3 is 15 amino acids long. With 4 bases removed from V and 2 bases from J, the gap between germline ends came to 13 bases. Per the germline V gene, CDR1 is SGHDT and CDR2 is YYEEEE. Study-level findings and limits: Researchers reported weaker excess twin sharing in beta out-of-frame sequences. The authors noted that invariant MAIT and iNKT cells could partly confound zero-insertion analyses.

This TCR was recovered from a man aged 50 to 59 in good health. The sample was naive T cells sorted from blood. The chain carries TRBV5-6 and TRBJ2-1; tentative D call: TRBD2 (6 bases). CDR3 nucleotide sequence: TGTGCCAGCAGCCACAGCGGGTTAACCTACAATGAGCAGTTCTTC. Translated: CASSHSGLTYNEQFF.